This T cell receptor beta chain appears in the sequencing data of a study of cytomegalovirus exposure and HLA in healthy donors. Germline values: CDR1 SGHNT, CDR2 YYREEE (reference sequence). Trimming shortened V by 0 bases and J by 8 bases, and 10 bases separated the two germline ends. The CDR3 runs 13 residues. These donors, healthy bone marrow donors, were studied. Primers: 60 Vbeta forward and 13 Jbeta reverse. Sequenced by immunoSEQ multiplex PCR; TCRdb stores in-frame clones only, minus some. The sample lists about 160,000 clones; approximately 84% were seen once. The TCR originated in a woman in her thirties or forties in good health and CMV-seropositive. The sequencing sample was made of PBMCs. This chain joins TRBV5-4 and TRBJ2-3; possible D gene TRBD1, 5 bases. CDR3 loop: CASSLGGAATQYF. The CDR3 DNA follows: TGTGCCAGCAGCTTGGGGGGCGCCGCTACGCAGTATTTT.